The source of this T cell receptor (beta chain) is a study of cytomegalovirus exposure and HLA in healthy donors. Study conclusions and caveats: As a later analysis revealed, most CMV-associated TCR beta chains appeared HLA-restricted. Serostatus for CMV was the only available immune exposure information.

In germline, CDR1 is LGHNA, CDR2 YNFKEQ. The CDR3 totals 15 residues. V was clipped by 1 base and J by 2 bases, with 9 bases between them. Primers: 60 Vbeta forward and 13 Jbeta reverse. The assay was immunoSEQ multiplex PCR, and TCRdb's table has in-frame clones only and misses some. There are about 160,000 clones in the sample; around 79% occur only once, and 3.5% lies in the top ten. Concerning this clone itself: Its antigen is not known.

This sequence originates from a human donor in good health. Sequenced sample: PBMCs. The chain has TRBV4-2 and TRBJ1-5, with no clear D. DNA of the CDR3: TGTGCCAGCAGCCAAGGCCTGCCAGGCAATCAGCCCCAGCATTTT. Residues: CASSQGLPGNQPQHF.